The clone carrying this TCR beta chain was recorded a few times. CDR3 length: 17 amino acids. V was pared by 3 bases and J by 3 bases, with 7 bases of the junction left unmatched. Per the germline V gene, CDR1 is MNHEY and CDR2 is SMNVEV (reference sequence). One entry per CDR3 protein, called by TCRdb with MiXCR from the reads. The sample records approximately 500,000 distinct CDR3 sequences, 16% being singletons. The sample is drawn from a study of T cell repertoires in cytomegalovirus infection. The V call is TRBV27, the J call TRBJ1-4; 10 nucleotides align to TRBD1. Sequenced material: CD8+ T cells from PBMCs. The TCR was taken from a human donor in good health (CMV status not recorded). Some clones in this sample may be carry-over from other donors' samples. The chain's CDR3 is CASSLFWDRGANEKLFF. As DNA, the CDR3 is TGTGCCAGCAGTTTGTTTTGGGACAGGGGAGCTAATGAAAAACTGTTTTTT.